Listed here are 20 T cell receptor beta chains from one sample, sequenced in a study of blood T cell repertoires in COVID-19. Assay used: immunoSEQ multiplex PCR; TCRdb lists only in-frame clones, some missing. The data contain around 46,000 clones, over 75% of them singletons. The material sequenced was peripheral blood. The receptors originated from a man aged 50 or older with acute or convalescent COVID-19.

This clone was found once. CDR3 nucleotides: TGCGCCAGCAGCTCCGGACAGCAAAATTCACCCCTCCACTTT. Translated: CASSSGQQNSPLHF. The chain combines TRBV5-1 with TRBJ1-6, with D maybe TRBD1 (6 bases). CDR1 is SGHRS, CDR2 YFSETQ, per germline. The CDR3 is 14 amino acids. V gave up 3 bases and J gave up 7 bases, with 11 bases separating them.

The V and J genes are TRBV4-1 and TRBJ2-1, with 8 bases aligning to TRBD1. The V gene end was trimmed by 4 bases and the J gene end by 4 bases; junction bases not matched to a gene: 6. This CDR3 is built from 15 residues. Germline loops: CDR1 MGHRA, CDR2 YSYEKL. For the CDR3, the DNA is TGCGCCAGCAGCCGTCCGGGACAGGCTTACAATGAGCAGTTCTTC. Encoded protein: CASSRPGQAYNEQFF.

V is TRBV14 and J is TRBJ2-3; 7 nucleotides align to TRBD2. J lost 4 bases, V lost 4 bases, and 11 bases had no gene match. CDR3 length: 16 amino acids. Germline CDR1 is SGHDN and CDR2 is FVKESK. Written as DNA, the CDR3 is TGTGCCAGCAGCCCTCGCAGGGAGGGGTGGTCAGATACGCAGTATTTT. This sequence encodes CASSPRREGWSDTQYF. Variable domain in full (rest from reference TRBV14 and TRBJ2-3): EAGVTQFPSHSVIEKGQTVTLRCDPISGHDNLYWYRRVMGKEIKFLLHFVKESKQDESGMPNNRFLAERTGGTYSTLKVQPAELEDSGVYFCASSPRREGWSDTQYFGPGTRLTVL.

V usage is TRBV7-2 and J usage is TRBJ1-1; D is unresolved. The germline gives CDR1 SGHTA, CDR2 FQGNSA. This CDR3 has 16 residues. Trimming left V 1 base short and J 1 base short, with 13 bases between. The CDR3, as DNA: TGTGCCAGCAGCTTAGTAGGAGGGTTCGCGAACACTGAAGCTTTCTTT. Protein: CASSLVGGFANTEAFF. Full variable domain (missing parts from reference TRBV7-2 and TRBJ1-1): GAGVSQSPSNKVTEKGKDVELRCDPISGHTALYWYRQSLGQGLEFLIYFQGNSAPDKSGLPSDRFSAERTGGSVSTLTIQRTQQEDSAVYLCASSLVGGFANTEAFFGQGTRLTVV.

The chain combines TRBV7-9 with TRBJ2-3; 8 bases are shared with TRBD1. The CDR3 sequence is 17 residues long. The junction had 11 bases not matched to a gene; V was cut back by 5 bases and J by 1 base. CDR1 SEHNR and CDR2 FQNEAQ come from the germline V gene (reference sequence). In DNA, the CDR3 is TGTGCCAGCAGCAACTACCTTACAGGGGGAGGCACAGATACGCAGTATTTT. This translates into CASSNYLTGGGTDTQYF.

In this sample, this clone turned up once. The chain is built from TRBV14 and TRBJ2-7; 8 bases line up with TRBD2. Germline assignment: CDR1 SGHDN and CDR2 FVKESK. The CDR3 is made up of 15 amino acids. V lost 3 bases to trimming and J lost 4 bases; unmatched junction nucleotides: 8. The CDR3, as DNA: TGTGCCAGCAGCCAGCGTTGGGCTAGCGGGTACGAGCAGTACTTC. This codes for CASSQRWASGYEQYF.

The chain recombines TRBV2 with TRBJ2-6, with D uncertain. This CDR3 comprises 15 residues. V was clipped by 6 bases and J by 2 bases, with 11 bases between them. Per the germline V gene, CDR1 is SNHLY and CDR2 is FYNNEI. The chain's CDR3 is CASSAALTGANVLTF. CDR3 in DNA: TGTGCCAGCAGCGCCGCCCTAACTGGGGCCAACGTCCTGACTTTC.

Only a few counts were recorded for this clone. CDR3 coding DNA: TGCGCCAGCAGTGAACAGCTCATGAACACTGAAGCTTTCTTT. It yields the protein CASSEQLMNTEAFF. This chain links TRBV10-2 with TRBJ1-1; D is uncertain. The CDR3 runs to 14 residues. CDR1 is WSHSY, CDR2 SAAADI, per germline. Trimming cost V 3 bases and J 0 bases, with 8 bases left between them.

The chain recombines TRBV5-4 with TRBJ1-1; 8 bases align to TRBD1. V lost 5 bases and J lost 4; bases outside the gene matches: 10. The CDR3 sequence is 15 residues long. The germline V gene has CDR1 SGHNT and CDR2 YYREEE (reference sequence). DNA of the CDR3: TGTGCCAGCAGTCTTCCCGGGACAGGAAGCACTGAAGCTTTCTTT. This encodes CASSLPGTGSTEAFF.

V gene TRBV9 combines with J gene TRBJ2-3, with 7 bases fitting TRBD1. There are 13 residues in the CDR3. The junction had 4 bases not matched to a gene; V was cut back by 4 bases and J by 5 bases. CDR1 and CDR2 from the germline V gene are SGDLS and YYNGEE. CDR3: CASSIRQGDTQYF. The DNA for the CDR3 is TGTGCCAGCAGCATTCGACAGGGAGATACGCAGTATTTT.

The J gene is TRBJ2-7, the V gene TRBV5-6; 11 bases are a match to TRBD2. This CDR3 is 14 amino acids long. Per the germline V gene, CDR1 is SGHDT and CDR2 is YYEEEE. J was trimmed by 6 bases and V by 3 bases; bases with no gene match: 5. CDR3 DNA: TGTGCCAGCAGCTCGACTAGCGGGACAGGCGAGCAGTACTTC. This translates into CASSSTSGTGEQYF.

The chain links TRBV7-3 to TRBJ1-1, with a possible D match to TRBD1 (6 bases). Germline-derived CDR1 and CDR2 are SGHTA and FQGTGA. This CDR3 has 15 amino acids. V dropped 5 bases and J dropped 7 bases, with 20 bases sitting between them. The CDR3 spells CASSLLAGARSEAFF. The CDR3 DNA reads as TGTGCCAGCAGCCTCCTAGCGGGGGCGCGCAGTGAAGCTTTCTTT.

V and J are TRBV29-1 and TRBJ1-1; 11 bases are shared with TRBD1. CDR1 SQVTM and CDR2 ANQGSEA come from the germline V gene. V gave up 7 bases and J gave up 2 bases; unmatched junction bases: 3. The CDR3 has 13 residues. As DNA, the CDR3 is TGCAGCGCCTGGACAGGGGGCAACACTGAAGCTTTCTTT. It codes for CSAWTGGNTEAFF.

As regards this clone: The sample contains more than one DNA sequence encoding this CDR3. The rearrangement links TRBV2 to TRBJ2-7, with 7 positions matching TRBD2. This CDR3 has 12 residues. With 4 bases clipped from V and 7 bases from J, the junction kept 4 bases outside the gene matches. Germline V CDR1 and CDR2: SNHLY, FYNNEI. This CDR3 is CASSGSGGEQYF. Written as DNA, the CDR3 is TGTGCCAGCAGTGGGTCGGGGGGTGAGCAGTACTTC.

This sequence joins TRBV7-2 and TRBJ1-4; 11 bases align to TRBD1. The CDR3 is 14 amino acids. Trimming took 5 bases from V and 8 from J; bases not matched to a gene: 4. In germline, CDR1 is SGHTA, CDR2 FQGNSA. The CDR3 sequence is CASSQRTGGEKLFF. The CDR3 DNA reads TGTGCCAGCAGCCAAAGGACAGGGGGCGAAAAACTGTTTTTT.

CDR3 sequence: CASSRTSGVYNEQFF. DNA for the CDR3: TGTGCCAGCAGCCGAACTAGCGGGGTGTACAATGAGCAGTTCTTC. V and J are TRBV6-5 and TRBJ2-1; 10 bases fit TRBD2. The CDR3 is made up of 15 amino acids. CDR1 is MNHEY and CDR2 is SVGAGI in the germline V gene. J gave up 4 bases and V 6 bases, and 6 bases lay outside the gene matches.

The V gene is TRBV6-2 or TRBV6-3, the J gene TRBJ2-3, with 8 bases identical to TRBD2. The V segment lost 2 bases and the J segment 4 bases; nucleotides outside the gene matches: 11. Germline CDR1 MNHEY, CDR2 SVGEGT. The length of the CDR3 is 17 residues. CDR3: CASSYTPGGALADTQYF. CDR3 sequence (DNA): TGTGCCAGCAGTTACACCCCGGGGGGGGCATTGGCAGATACGCAGTATTTT.

The chain has TRBV3-1 (or the pseudogene TRBV3-2) and TRBJ2-1, with D tentatively TRBD2 (6 bases). Looked up from germline, CDR1 is LGHDT and CDR2 is YNNKEL (reference sequence). The CDR3 has 12 amino acids. V was cut by 2 bases and J by 10 bases, with 9 bases left in between. DNA for the CDR3: TGTGCCAGCAGCCAACGACTAGGCGAGCAGTTCTTC. Translating it yields CASSQRLGEQFF.

This chain uses TRBV19 with TRBJ2-2; D might be TRBD1 (6 bases). Germline CDR1 reads LNHDA; CDR2 reads SQIVND (reference sequence). Trimming left V 4 bases short and J 3 bases short, with 18 bases between. The length of the CDR3 is 17 residues. Written as DNA, the CDR3 is TGTGCCAGTAGTAGTCAACAGGGAAAGGGGTACACCGGGGAGCTGTTTTTT. This gives the protein CASSSQQGKGYTGELFF.

As concerns this clone: Distinct nucleotide sequences in the sample also encode this CDR3. The chain is built from TRBV7-9 and TRBJ1-6; 7 bases are a match to TRBD1. The CDR3 runs to 14 residues. Germline lookup yields CDR1 SEHNR and CDR2 FQNEAQ (reference sequence). The V gene end was trimmed by 4 bases and the J gene end by 7 bases; junction bases not matched to a gene: 4. The CDR3 coding sequence is TGTGCCAGCAGCTCAGGACAGGAGAATTCACCCCTCCACTTT. Protein sequence: CASSSGQENSPLHF.